The source of this TCR beta chain is a study of Ad26.COV2.S vaccination and SARS-CoV-2 variants. The study, taken as a whole, reports: Responses of T cells in total may have been underestimated by the TCR breadth and depth analyses. Breadth of non-spike TCRs did not differ between vaccinees and placebo recipients.

The method was immunoSEQ multiplex PCR; TCRdb's version includes in-frame clones alone and lacks a portion of them. The sample has about 350,000 clones, about 90% seen once; the top ten hold about 3.8%. J lost 12 bases, V lost 1 base, and 12 bases had no gene match. CDR1 is LGHDT, CDR2 YNNKEL, per germline (reference sequence). This CDR3 comprises 14 residues. Remarks on this clone: Antigen unknown.

Specimen: peripheral blood, collected after recovery from COVID-19. This sequence originates from a human donor who had recovered from COVID-19. This sequence joins TRBV3-1 (or the pseudogene TRBV3-2) and TRBJ2-7; 7 bases match TRBD1. The DNA for the CDR3 is TGTGCCAGCAGCCAAGTCGGACAGGCTTCGTTCGCGTACTTC. The encoded protein is CASSQVGQASFAYF.